This record covers a single TCR beta chain. This table comes from immunoSEQ multiplex PCR, and its TCRdb copy is limited to in-frame clones, with some not included. The profile shows some 180,000 clones, around 82% of them singletons. The data belong to a study of blood T cell repertoires in COVID-19. Across the study: COVID-19 samples collected from the United States, Italy and Spain covered acute and convalescent phases. The analysed material was cDNA or gDNA that came from T cells, B-cell-depleted T cells, or PBMCs.

The CDR3 covers 15 residues. Trimming took 4 bases from V and 6 from J, leaving 19 bases between them. Looked up from germline, CDR1 is SGHRS and CDR2 is YFSETQ. The rearrangement joins TRBV5-1 to TRBJ1-2; TRBD1 might be the D (6 bases). Sequencing was carried out using peripheral blood. The sequence came from a woman older than 75 with acute or convalescent COVID-19. The DNA of the CDR3 is TGCGCCAGCAGCGCCTGGCCGGGGGGGCAGGATGGCTACACCTTC. Encoded protein: CASSAWPGGQDGYTF.